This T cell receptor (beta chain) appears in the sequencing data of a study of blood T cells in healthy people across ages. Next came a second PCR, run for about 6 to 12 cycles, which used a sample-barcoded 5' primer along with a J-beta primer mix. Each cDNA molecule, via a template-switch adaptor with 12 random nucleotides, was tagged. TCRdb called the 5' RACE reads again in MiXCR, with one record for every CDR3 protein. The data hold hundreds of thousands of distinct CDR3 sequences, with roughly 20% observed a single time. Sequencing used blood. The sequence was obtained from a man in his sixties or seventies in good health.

The CDR3 loop is CASSYSGAHEKRGTDTQYF. CDR3 coding DNA: TGTGCCAGCAGTTACTCAGGGGCTCATGAAAAAAGGGGCACAGATACGCAGTATTTT. J is TRBJ2-3 and V is TRBV6-5; maybe TRBD1 (5 bases). Germline CDR1 and CDR2: MNHEY and SVGAGI. The CDR3 is 19 amino acids. Trimming took 0 bases from V and 1 from J, leaving 20 bases between them.